The 23 T cell receptor beta chains reported below all come from one sample, sequenced in a study of T cells in Graves' hyperthyroidism and ophthalmopathy. The investigators amplified TCR beta CDR3 regions from RNA transcripts. With the HTBI primer set, the TCR CDR3 went through a first round of RT-PCR. TCRdb redid the calling of the multiplex PCR reads with MiXCR, one entry per CDR3 protein. The sample shows approximately 410,000 distinct CDR3 sequences, approximately 14% of them seen only once. Input material: blood. The receptors shown here come from a young woman with Graves' hyperthyroidism.

This clonotype was observed at least ten times. The V and J genes are TRBV6-1 and TRBJ2-3, with 12 bases identical to TRBD2. This CDR3 spans 16 amino acids. The V gene's germline CDR1 is MNHNS and CDR2 SASEGT. V gave up 7 bases and J gave up 8 bases; unmatched junction bases: 13. This CDR3 reads CASTGLAGRAPGTQYF. The CDR3 DNA follows: TGTGCCAGCACCGGACTAGCGGGACGAGCCCCGGGTACGCAGTATTTT.

CDR3: CAWSVRQGTGAGELFF. The DNA for the CDR3 is TGTGCCTGGAGTGTACGGCAGGGGACAGGGGCCGGGGAGCTGTTTTTT. V is TRBV30 and J is TRBJ2-2, with 10 nucleotides matching TRBD1. J was trimmed by 6 bases and V by 0 bases; bases with no gene match: 7. The CDR3 totals 16 residues. Looked up from germline, CDR1 is GTSNPN and CDR2 is SVGIG (reference sequence). The entire variable domain, with the rest obtained from reference TRBV30 and TRBJ2-2, is as follows: SQTIHQWPATLVQPVGSPLSLECTVEGTSNPNLYWYRQAAGRGLQLLFYSVGIGQISSEVPQNLSASRPQDRQFILSSKKLLLSDSGFYLCAWSVRQGTGAGELFFGEGSRLTVL.

This clonotype has a count of ten or more. The chain is built from TRBV28 and TRBJ1-4; possibly TRBD1 for D (6 bases). Germline V gene sequence: CDR1 MDHEN, CDR2 SYDVKM. The CDR3 is made up of 14 amino acids. V lost 6 bases and J lost 5, with 13 bases in between. This CDR3 reads CASRPIQGNEKLFF. As DNA, the CDR3 is TGTGCCAGCAGACCGATACAGGGAAATGAAAAACTGTTTTTT.

This clonotype was recorded a few times. The rearrangement joins TRBV7-9 to TRBJ1-4, with D possibly matching TRBD1 (6 bases). The CDR3 runs to 15 residues. Germline loops: CDR1 SEHNR, CDR2 FQNEAQ (reference sequence). V lost 5 bases and J 6 bases, leaving 16 bases between the germline ends. The DNA of the CDR3 is TGTGCCAGCAGCACAAACAGGGAGGTGGATGAAAAACTGTTTTTT. Translated: CASSTNREVDEKLFF.

This clonotype has a count of ten or more. The rearrangement uses TRBV12-3 or TRBV12-4 and TRBJ1-5; D is uncertain. This CDR3 is built from 13 residues. The ends were cut back, 3 bases at V and 5 bases at J, with 8 bases in the middle. This CDR3 is CASSLTSDQPQHF. DNA for the CDR3: TGTGCCAGCAGTTTGACGTCAGATCAGCCCCAGCATTTT.

This clonotype was observed many times. In nucleotides, the CDR3 is TGTGCCAGCAGGGACGCCACAGGGATTTGGGAGACCCAGTACTTC. This translates into CASRDATGIWETQYF. The chain couples TRBV7-2 to TRBJ2-5, with D possibly being TRBD1 (6 bases). V was clipped by 6 bases and J by 5 bases, with 19 bases between them. CDR1 and CDR2 (germline): SGHTA, FQGNSA. The CDR3 length is 15 residues.

CDR3 sequence: CASSPPSSPPPGYGYTF. CDR3 DNA: TGTGCCAGCAGCCCCCCCTCCTCCCCTCCCCCCGGCTATGGCTACACCTTC. The genes are TRBV5-5 and TRBJ1-2; D uncertain. Trimming removed 4 bases from V and 4 bases from J, with 23 bases in between. CDR3 length equals 17 residues. CDR1 SGHKS and CDR2 YYEKEE come from the germline V gene (reference sequence).

This clonotype has ten or more counts. The chain carries TRBV20-1 and TRBJ1-5; no definite D call. Trimming left V 5 bases short and J 4 bases short, with 15 bases between. This CDR3 has 14 residues. Germline V gene sequence: CDR1 DFQATT, CDR2 SNEGSKA (reference sequence). CDR3 sequence: CSASDPGRNQPQHF. For the CDR3, the DNA is TGCAGTGCTTCGGACCCTGGCAGGAATCAGCCCCAGCATTTT.

This chain links TRBV7-9 with TRBJ2-1; D gene uncertain. Trimming took off 4 bases at V and 3 bases at J, with 13 bases between the two ends. CDR3 length equals 15 residues. Germline V CDR1 and CDR2: SEHNR, FQNEAQ (reference sequence). The CDR3 region has the DNA TGTGCCAGCAGCTATACCTTAGGTGGCTACAATGAGCAGTTCTTC. It encodes CASSYTLGGYNEQFF. The variable domain in full, with the rest retrieved from reference TRBV7-9 and TRBJ2-1, is DTGVSQNPRHKITKRGQNVTFRCDPISEHNRLYWYRQTLGQGPEFLTYFQNEAQLEKSRLLSDRFSAERPKGSFSTLEIQRTEQGDSAMYLCASSYTLGGYNEQFFGPGTRLTVL.

This chain uses TRBV29-1 with TRBJ2-1; tentatively, D is TRBD2 (6 bases). There are 11 residues in the CDR3. Trimming took 6 bases from V and 8 from J, leaving 11 bases between them. The germline V gene encodes CDR1 SQVTM and CDR2 ANQGSEA. The CDR3 coding sequence is TGCAGCGTAGTGGGGGGATATGAGCAGTTCTTC. This translates into CSVVGGYEQFF.

This clonotype was seen ten or more times. The chain links TRBV5-6 to TRBJ2-1; 12 bases fit TRBD2. The CDR3 covers 17 residues. Germline V gene data show CDR1 as SGHDT and CDR2 as YYEEEE. With 4 bases clipped from V and 4 bases from J, the junction kept 9 bases outside the gene matches. The CDR3: CASSGRLAGVPYNEQFF. DNA of the CDR3: TGTGCCAGCAGCGGCAGACTAGCGGGAGTTCCTTACAATGAGCAGTTCTTC. Full variable domain (remainder filled in from reference TRBV5-6 and TRBJ2-1): DAGVTQSPTHLIKTRGQQVTLRCSPKSGHDTVSWYQQALGQGPQFIFQYYEEEERQRGNFPDRFSGHQFPNYSSELNVNALLLGDSALYLCASSGRLAGVPYNEQFFGPGTRLTVL.

V is TRBV6-1 and J is TRBJ2-7, with D possibly being TRBD2 (6 bases). V lost 2 bases and J lost 0, with 11 bases in between. Germline V CDR1 and CDR2: MNHNS, SASEGT. CDR3 length: 15 amino acids. The CDR3 bases are TGTGCCAGCAGTGAAATGGGAGGTAGCTCCTACGAGCAGTACTTC. Its translation is CASSEMGGSSYEQYF.

The sample holds many counts of this clonotype. This chain links TRBV5-5 with TRBJ2-1; tentatively, D is TRBD1 (6 bases). Germline-derived CDR1 and CDR2 are SGHKS and YYEKEE (reference sequence). Trimming took off 1 base at V and 6 bases at J, with 14 bases between the two ends. This CDR3 region has 15 residues. The CDR3 DNA sequence: TGTGCCAGCAGCTTGTTGGGACACCTTAGCAATGAGCAGTTCTTC. Translating gives CASSLLGHLSNEQFF.

This clonotype was seen only a few times. The V and J genes are TRBV19 and TRBJ1-5, with 8 bases lining up with TRBD1. Germline CDR1 LNHDA, CDR2 SQIVND (reference sequence). Trimming took 5 bases from V and 1 from J; bases not matched to a gene: 10. The CDR3 loop spans 17 amino acids. CDR3 region: CASSSRQGATSNQPQHF. The CDR3 DNA follows: TGTGCCAGTAGTTCCCGCCAGGGGGCAACGAGCAATCAGCCCCAGCATTTT.

This clonotype was found a few times. This chain joins TRBV12-3 or TRBV12-4 and TRBJ2-3; TRBD2 aligns across 12 bases. J gave up 4 bases and V 5 bases, and 7 bases lay outside the gene matches. The CDR3 is 16 amino acids. Written as DNA, the CDR3 is TGTGCCAGCAGTCCCCTGGCTAGCGGGAGGGCAGATACGCAGTATTTT. It translates to CASSPLASGRADTQYF.

About this clonotype itself: One base away lies a much larger clone, so this may be a sequencing read error. The chain combines TRBV7-9 with TRBJ2-7; D remains unclear. In germline, CDR1 is SEHNR, CDR2 FQNEAQ (reference sequence). The CDR3 extends over 14 amino acids. The CDR3 DNA follows: TGTGTCAGCAGCTTATCAGCCCTCACCTACGAGCAGTACTTC. This encodes CVSSLSALTYEQYF.

This clonotype was seen at least ten times. V usage is TRBV11-2 and J usage is TRBJ2-1; 8 bases fit TRBD1. V was clipped by 7 bases and J by 4 bases; unmatched bases: 9. Germline V gives CDR1 SGHAT, CDR2 FQNNGV. This CDR3 region has 15 residues. CDR3 in DNA: TGTGCCAGCAACTACGGGACAGGAACATACAATGAGCAGTTCTTC. It yields the protein CASNYGTGTYNEQFF.

The sample holds a few counts of this clonotype. DNA of the CDR3: TGCAGCGTTGAGACGCGGGGGCCCTACGAGCAGTACTTC. Translating it yields CSVETRGPYEQYF. The chain has TRBV29-1 and TRBJ2-7; D is perhaps TRBD2 (7 bases). Germline V gene lookup returns CDR1 SQVTM and CDR2 ANQGSEA. Trimming left V 3 bases short and J 2 bases short, with 11 bases between. The CDR3 extends over 13 amino acids.

In this sample, this clonotype turned up a few times. The chain combines TRBV6-1 with TRBJ1-5, with D perhaps matching TRBD1 (6 bases). The V gene lost 1 base and the J gene lost 4 bases, with 11 bases spanning the gap. CDR1 is MNHNS and CDR2 is SASEGT in the germline V gene. The CDR3 extends over 15 amino acids. The CDR3 is CASSEGRGLNQPQHF. The CDR3 DNA is TGTGCCAGCAGTGAAGGGAGGGGGTTAAATCAGCCCCAGCATTTT.

In DNA, the CDR3 is TGCGCCAGCAGCCCGACGGGGAAAATTAAAGGGGCTTTCTTT. This sequence encodes CASSPTGKIKGAFF. V gene TRBV5-1 combines with J gene TRBJ1-1; D gene ambiguous. Germline lookup yields CDR1 SGHRS and CDR2 YFSETQ. The CDR3 has 14 amino acids. Trimming removed 4 bases at V and 11 bases at J, with 21 bases between.

This clonotype was counted only a few times. V usage is TRBV28 and J usage is TRBJ1-2; no clear D gene. The V gene's germline CDR1 is MDHEN and CDR2 SYDVKM. This CDR3 is built from 14 residues. The ends were cut back, 1 base at V and 1 base at J, with 7 bases in the middle. CDR3 bases: TGTGCCAGCAGTTTATATACAAGTAACTATGGCTACACCTTC. Encoded protein: CASSLYTSNYGYTF.

Here the CDR3 DNA reads TGCGCCACCTCTCTTCAAGTTAATCAGCCCCAGCATTTT. Translating it yields CATSLQVNQPQHF. This chain uses TRBV4-1 with TRBJ1-5, with unresolved D. The V end was cut by 10 bases, the J end by 4 bases, with 14 bases between. Germline CDR1 reads MGHRA; CDR2 reads YSYEKL. This CDR3 is built from 13 residues.

This clonotype was seen repeatedly, ten times or more. Sequence at one end of the junction differs from germline and may be a read error. The V gene is TRBV5-1, the J gene TRBJ1-1; 11 nucleotides agree with TRBD1. CDR1 and CDR2 from the germline V gene are SGHRS and YFSETQ. The CDR3 sequence is 14 residues long. CDR3 sequence reads: CASSLGTGGTEAFF. The CDR3, as DNA: TGTGCCAGCAGCTTGGGGACAGGGGGCACTGAAGCTTTCTTT.